These 30 T cell receptor beta chains originate from one sample sequenced in a study of T-cell memory formation after mild COVID-19. TCRdb itself ran the 5' RACE reads through MiXCR, one entry per CDR3 protein. Among some 260,000 distinct CDR3 sequences listed, 16% were seen once. Sequencing was done on a sample of PBMCs or a T cell subset sorted from them (not recorded which). All receptors derive from a man between 18 and 35 years old who had mild COVID-19 (a few samples of this study predate the infection). Cell type and time point are not known.

This clonotype turned up a few times. V is TRBV7-9 and J is TRBJ1-1, with D possibly matching TRBD1 (5 bases). Germline CDR1 reads SEHNR; CDR2 reads FQNEAQ (reference sequence). The CDR3 sequence is 15 residues long. The V and J ends lost 5 bases and 1 base respectively, with 14 bases between them. Written as DNA, the CDR3 is TGTGCCAGCAGCGGGACTGCCTACCGGAACACTGAAGCTTTCTTT. Amino acid sequence: CASSGTAYRNTEAFF.

The chain carries TRBV5-1 and TRBJ1-4; 9 bases match TRBD1. This CDR3 has 15 residues. Germline V gene data show CDR1 as SGHRS and CDR2 as YFSETQ. After removal of 2 bases from V and 7 bases from J, the junction contained 6 bases not matched to a gene. CDR3 DNA sequence: TGCGCCAGCAGCTTTTCCGGGACAGGGTTTGAAAAACTGTTTTTT. Its protein product is CASSFSGTGFEKLFF. Full variable domain (outside the CDR3, taken from reference TRBV5-1 and TRBJ1-4): KAGVTQTPRYLIKTRGQQVTLSCSPISGHRSVSWYQQTPGQGLQFLFEYFSETQRNKGNFPGRFSGRQFSNSRSEMNVSTLELGDSALYLCASSFSGTGFEKLFFGSGTQLSVL.

This clonotype was picked up a small number of times. The chain joins TRBV7-2 to TRBJ1-2; no reliable D call. The ends were cut back, 5 bases at V and 4 bases at J, with 14 bases in the middle. Germline CDR1 SGHTA, CDR2 FQGNSA. The CDR3 has 14 amino acids. The CDR3 reads CASSPRQTLYGYTF. The CDR3 nucleotides are TGTGCCAGCAGCCCCAGGCAAACCCTCTATGGCTACACCTTC. The variable domain in full, with the rest retrieved from reference TRBV7-2 and TRBJ1-2, is GAGVSQSPSNKVTEKGKDVELRCDPISGHTALYWYRQSLGQGLEFLIYFQGNSAPDKSGLPSDRFSAERTGGSVSTLTIQRTQQEDSAVYLCASSPRQTLYGYTFGSGTRLTVV.

The chain carries TRBV9 and TRBJ2-1, with 7 positions matching TRBD2. The CDR3 totals 16 residues. Germline-derived CDR1 and CDR2 are SGDLS and YYNGEE. The V and J ends lost 3 bases and 7 bases, in that order; junction bases with no gene match: 13. The CDR3 is CASSAGRGPDRNEQFF. The CDR3 DNA follows: TGTGCCAGCAGCGCAGGGAGGGGCCCCGACCGTAATGAGCAGTTCTTC.

The genes are TRBV7-2 and TRBJ1-2; D is possibly TRBD1 (6 bases). The germline gives CDR1 SGHTA, CDR2 FQGNSA. This CDR3 contains 15 residues. The V gene lost 5 bases and the J gene lost 4 bases, with 17 bases spanning the gap. This CDR3 is CASSLRGLEGYGYTF. Here the CDR3 DNA reads TGTGCCAGCAGCCTCAGGGGATTAGAAGGCTATGGCTACACCTTC.

CDR3 sequence (DNA): TGTGCCAGCAGCTTAAGGGGAGACAGGGGTGACTACACCTTC. It is translated as CASSLRGDRGDYTF. The chain uses TRBV7-2 and TRBJ1-2; 8 positions match TRBD1. V shed 2 bases and J 10 bases; nucleotides not matched to a gene: 9. CDR3 length equals 14 residues. CDR1 SGHTA and CDR2 FQGNSA come from the germline V gene.

This clonotype was detected a few times. The J gene is TRBJ2-7, the V gene TRBV5-1, with 13 bases fitting TRBD2. With V trimmed by 4 bases and J by 2 bases, 3 bases remained unmatched. This CDR3 has 15 residues. Germline CDR1 reads SGHRS; CDR2 reads YFSETQ. The CDR3 is CASSLTSGGTYEQYV. The DNA of the CDR3 is TGCGCCAGCAGCCTGACTAGCGGGGGGACCTACGAGCAGTACGTC.

The chain combines TRBV7-8 with TRBJ1-1; 11 bases are a match to TRBD1. The CDR3 runs to 17 residues. V dropped 0 bases and J dropped 5; count of bases not matched to a gene: 8. CDR1 and CDR2 from the germline V gene are SGHVS and FQNEAQ. DNA of the CDR3: TGTGCCAGCAGCTTAGCCCGGGACAGGGGGTTGCGGACTGAAGCTTTCTTT. It encodes CASSLARDRGLRTEAFF.

This clonotype was found many times. V is TRBV10-2 and J is TRBJ2-1, with 8 positions matching TRBD2. The V gene's germline CDR1 is WSHSY and CDR2 SAAADI. The CDR3 length is 17 residues. V shed 3 bases, J shed 6 bases, and the junction held 13 bases outside the gene matches. DNA of the CDR3: TGCGCCAGCAGTGACCTGACCGGGACTAGTTTGACCAATGAGCAGTTCTTC. Amino acid sequence: CASSDLTGTSLTNEQFF.

The chain is built from TRBV5-6 and TRBJ2-2; 8 bases map to TRBD2. Germline V gives CDR1 SGHDT, CDR2 YYEEEE. Trimming at V came to 3 bases and at J to 7 bases, leaving 11 bases not matched to a gene. CDR3 size: 16 residues. The CDR3 DNA is TGTGCCAGCAGCTCGAAGAGGCGGGGGGTAGACGGGGAGCTGTTTTTT. It codes for CASSSKRRGVDGELFF. Complete variable domain (other parts from reference TRBV5-6 and TRBJ2-2): DAGVTQSPTHLIKTRGQQVTLRCSPKSGHDTVSWYQQALGQGPQFIFQYYEEEERQRGNFPDRFSGHQFPNYSSELNVNALLLGDSALYLCASSSKRRGVDGELFFGEGSRLTVL.

The chain links TRBV2 to TRBJ2-5; 9 bases are shared with TRBD1. The V gene end was trimmed by 6 bases and the J gene end by 6 bases; junction bases not matched to a gene: 11. Germline CDR1 and CDR2: SNHLY and FYNNEI. The CDR3 contains 15 residues. CDR3 sequence: CASSAEGTGRKTQYF. In DNA form, the CDR3 reads TGTGCCAGCAGCGCCGAAGGGACAGGGAGGAAGACCCAGTACTTC.

The chain links TRBV2 to TRBJ2-5; 7 nucleotides line up with TRBD2. Germline assignment: CDR1 SNHLY and CDR2 FYNNEI. This CDR3 is 17 amino acids long. V shed 1 base and J 5 bases; nucleotides not matched to a gene: 13. Written as DNA, the CDR3 is TGTGCCAGCAGTGAAGAGGTATCGGGAGGAGGCGCGGAGACCCAGTACTTC. Its translation is CASSEEVSGGGAETQYF.

This clonotype has only a few counts. This chain's CDR3 is CASSQVAGIYGYTF. The CDR3 DNA reads TGTGCCAGCAGCCAAGTTGCGGGGATCTATGGCTACACCTTC. The chain employs TRBV3-1 and TRBJ1-2; D is unresolved. V lost 1 base and J lost 4, with 10 bases in between. The CDR3 contains 14 residues. CDR1 and CDR2 (germline): LGHDT, YNNKEL (reference sequence). The full variable domain, its missing parts supplied by reference TRBV3-1 and TRBJ1-2, is DTAVSQTPKYLVTQMGNDKSIKCEQNLGHDTMYWYKQDSKKFLKIMFSYNNKELIINETVPNRFSPKSPDKAHLNLHINSLELGDSAVYFCASSQVAGIYGYTFGSGTRLTVV.

This sequence joins TRBV7-9 and TRBJ2-7, with no clear D. The CDR3 runs to 12 residues. Germline CDR1 SEHNR, CDR2 FQNEAQ (reference sequence). V was trimmed by 3 bases and J by 4 bases, leaving 7 bases between them. DNA of the CDR3: TGTGCCAGCAGCTTTCAGACGTACGAGCAGTACGTC. Its translation is CASSFQTYEQYV.

The rearrangement uses TRBV20-1 and TRBJ2-1, with D uncertain. V was cut by 0 bases and J by 9 bases, with 12 bases left in between. Per germline, CDR1 DFQATT and CDR2 SNEGSKA (reference sequence). This CDR3 spans 13 amino acids. CDR3 sequence (DNA): TGCAGTGCTAGAGATGGTAAGGTTATTGAGCAGTTCTTC. Translated: CSARDGKVIEQFF.

This clonotype was picked up a small number of times. The chain is built from TRBV3-1 and TRBJ2-3, with a weak D call TRBD1 (6 bases). The CDR3 is 14 residues long. V gave up 4 bases and J gave up 5 bases, with 13 bases separating them. Germline assignment: CDR1 LGHDT and CDR2 YNNKEL (reference sequence). In nucleotides, the CDR3 is TGTGCCAGCAGCCGACAGGAAGGAGAAGATACGCAGTATTTT. This gives the protein CASSRQEGEDTQYF.

The sample holds a few counts of this clonotype. Written as DNA, the CDR3 is TGCAGCGTTGCATATACTAGCACAGATACGCAGTATTTT. Amino acids: CSVAYTSTDTQYF. The V call is TRBV29-1, the J call TRBJ2-3; no clear D gene. V gave up 4 bases and J gave up 0 bases, with 8 bases separating them. The CDR3 is 13 residues long. Germline-derived CDR1 and CDR2 are SQVTM and ANQGSEA.

This clonotype has a handful of counts. The chain links TRBV7-3 to TRBJ1-1, with a possible D match to TRBD1 (5 bases). The CDR3 is 15 residues long. Between the trimmed V and J ends, which lost 5 bases and 2 bases, there was a span of 15 bases. Looked up from germline, CDR1 is SGHTA and CDR2 is FQGTGA. The CDR3 here is CASSPDGGQNTEAFF. As DNA, the CDR3 is TGTGCCAGCAGCCCAGACGGGGGTCAAAACACTGAAGCTTTCTTT.

The chain uses TRBV12-3 or TRBV12-4 and TRBJ1-2; D not certain. Trimming cost V 4 bases and J 8 bases, with 8 bases left between them. The CDR3 is 11 residues long. CDR3 amino acids: CASSSEGGYTF. CDR3 nucleotide sequence: TGTGCCAGCAGTTCGGAAGGGGGCTACACCTTC.

The chain combines TRBV15 with TRBJ2-1; D possibly corresponds to TRBD2 (6 bases). The germline CDR1 and CDR2 sequences are LNHNV and YYDKDF (reference sequence). The CDR3 is made up of 16 amino acids. V lost 1 base and J lost 4, with 14 bases in between. The CDR3 region is CATSRGAVGGYNEQFF. CDR3 DNA: TGTGCCACCAGCAGAGGGGCAGTCGGAGGGTACAATGAGCAGTTCTTC.

V and J are TRBV9 and TRBJ2-3; no clear D. Germline values: CDR1 SGDLS, CDR2 YYNGEE. There are 12 residues in the CDR3. V was clipped by 7 bases and J by 4 bases, with 10 bases between them. The CDR3 DNA follows: TGTGCCAGCGGTCTATGGGCAGATACGCAGTATTTT. Translated, it gives CASGLWADTQYF.

This clonotype came up a few times. This chain connects TRBV7-2 to TRBJ2-2; the D gene is possibly TRBD2 (6 bases). The CDR3 is 14 residues long. V shed 5 bases and J shed 6 bases, with 13 bases lying between them. Germline values: CDR1 SGHTA, CDR2 FQGNSA. The CDR3 DNA is TGTGCCAGCAGCCCGACTAGGTCGGCCGGGGAGCTGTTTTTT. Protein product: CASSPTRSAGELFF. The full variable domain, rest sourced from reference TRBV7-2 and TRBJ2-2, is GAGVSQSPSNKVTEKGKDVELRCDPISGHTALYWYRQSLGQGLEFLIYFQGNSAPDKSGLPSDRFSAERTGGSVSTLTIQRTQQEDSAVYLCASSPTRSAGELFFGEGSRLTVL.

This clonotype was observed a few times. The V call is TRBV6-6, the J call TRBJ1-1, with a weak D call TRBD1 (6 bases). The V end lost 6 bases, the J end lost 11 bases, and 13 bases lay between the germline ends. The germline V gene encodes CDR1 MNHNY and CDR2 SVGAGI (reference sequence). The CDR3 sequence is 11 residues long. The CDR3 DNA follows: TGTGCCAGCAGCCCGGACAGTGCGGCTTTCTTT. It is translated as CASSPDSAAFF.

The genes are TRBV25-1 and TRBJ2-7; 7 bases align to TRBD1. J was trimmed by 3 bases and V by 5 bases; bases with no gene match: 4. The CDR3 runs 13 residues. Per germline, CDR1 MGHDK and CDR2 SYGVNS. This CDR3 reads CASSPWDSYEQYV. The CDR3, as DNA: TGTGCCAGCAGTCCCTGGGACAGCTACGAGCAGTACGTC.

This clonotype has more than one count but fewer than ten. CDR3 loop: CASSRETGRNQPQHF. CDR3 coding DNA: TGCGCCAGCAGCCGAGAGACAGGGCGAAATCAGCCCCAGCATTTT. The V gene is TRBV4-3, the J gene TRBJ1-5; 7 bases agree with TRBD1. Germline V gene sequence: CDR1 LGHNA, CDR2 YSLEER. This CDR3 has 15 amino acids. Unmatched junction bases numbered 7, after V lost 4 bases and J lost 4 bases.

This clonotype was picked up a small number of times. The chain carries TRBV6-2 or TRBV6-3 and TRBJ2-5; TRBD2 agrees at 10 bases. In germline, CDR1 is MNHEY, CDR2 SVGEGT. Trimming cost V 2 bases and J 7 bases; bases outside gene matches: 16. This CDR3 region has 18 residues. CDR3 DNA: TGTGCCAGCAGTTACACCCTGGAGACCCTAGCGGGGGTCGGGACCCAGTACTTC. The encoded protein is CASSYTLETLAGVGTQYF.

The chain uses TRBV5-6 and TRBJ2-4; 8 nucleotides match TRBD1. V dropped 4 bases and J dropped 6; count of bases not matched to a gene: 6. The CDR3 is made up of 14 amino acids. Germline CDR1 reads SGHDT; CDR2 reads YYEEEE. The CDR3 here is CASSPRDRINIQYF. The DNA of the CDR3 is TGTGCCAGCAGCCCCCGGGACAGGATAAACATTCAGTACTTC.

This clonotype occurred a few times. The chain is built from TRBV29-1 and TRBJ2-2; D might be TRBD2 (5 bases). The length of the CDR3 is 14 residues. V gave up 7 bases and J gave up 0 bases, with 12 bases separating them. Per germline, CDR1 SQVTM and CDR2 ANQGSEA. The CDR3 reads CSARGSSNTGELFF. The CDR3 nucleotides read TGCAGCGCCCGAGGGTCCTCGAACACCGGGGAGCTGTTTTTT.

This clonotype has only a few counts. This CDR3 is CASSLSGVTYEQYF. CDR3 coding DNA: TGTGCCAGCAGTTTGTCAGGGGTGACCTACGAGCAGTACTTC. This rearrangement joins TRBV28 to TRBJ2-7, with a tentative D call TRBD1 (6 bases). The CDR3 contains 14 residues. V was trimmed by 3 bases and J by 2 bases, leaving 11 bases between them. Per germline, CDR1 MDHEN and CDR2 SYDVKM.

V is TRBV7-3 and J is TRBJ2-7; D could derive from TRBD1 or TRBD2 (7 bases each). Germline V gene data show CDR1 as SGHTA and CDR2 as FQGTGA. V was shortened by 1 base and J by 2 bases, with 12 bases between the two germline ends. This CDR3 contains 15 residues. CDR3 bases: TGTGCCAGCAGCTTAAGGGGGGGGACAGCCTACGAGCAGTACGTC. Its protein is CASSLRGGTAYEQYV.